This paragraph reports one T cell receptor (beta chain). Reverse transcription of roughly 0.45 to 1 ug RNA was performed with random hexamers. Multiplex immunoSEQ PCR targeted 54 Vbeta and 13 Jbeta TCR beta segments. TCRdb re-called the immunoSEQ multiplex PCR reads with MiXCR, one entry per CDR3 protein. The table lists approximately 120,000 distinct CDR3 sequences, around nine tenths of them singletons, with about 0.23% in the top ten. The authors sequenced TCR beta from blood CD8+ and CD4+ T cells. This CDR3 is 13 amino acids long. V was clipped by 2 bases and J by 7 bases, with 12 bases between them. Germline lookup yields CDR1 SQVTM and CDR2 ANQGSEA. The source of the sample is a study of CD8 T cells in Susac syndrome.

What was sequenced was CD8+ T cells from PBMCs. This clonotype was obtained from a human donor with multiple sclerosis. The chain employs TRBV29-1 and TRBJ2-1; maybe TRBD2 (6 bases). CDR3 sequence reads: CSVESGEQNEQFF. The CDR3 nucleotides read TGCAGCGTTGAATCGGGAGAGCAGAATGAGCAGTTCTTC.